Listed here are 24 T cell receptor beta chains from one sample, sequenced in a study of long-term antiretroviral therapy in people with HIV. Assay version v3.0 of immunoSEQ was used, and it was run at survey level. TCRdb's copy holds only in-frame clones and misses some; the assay was immunoSEQ multiplex PCR. The sample has around 19,000 clones; approximately 77% are singletons. The sequencing here drew on unsorted PBMCs, taken less than 2.5 years after starting antiretroviral therapy. The source of these receptors is a middle-aged man with HIV.

This clone was detected a few times. J is TRBJ1-2 and V is TRBV30; D ambiguous. CDR3 length equals 12 residues. With 4 bases removed from V and 8 bases from J, the gap between germline ends came to 14 bases. Germline values: CDR1 GTSNPN, CDR2 SVGIG (reference sequence). CDR3 protein: CAWNYVKNGYTF. In nucleotides, the CDR3 is TGTGCCTGGAATTATGTAAAAAACGGCTACACCTTC.

This clone showed up just once. CDR3 loop: CSAERTEGTGELFF. CDR3 DNA: TGCAGCGCCGAGAGAACTGAAGGCACCGGGGAGCTGTTTTTT. The chain employs TRBV29-1 and TRBJ2-2; D unresolved. The germline CDR1 and CDR2 sequences are SQVTM and ANQGSEA. CDR3 size: 14 residues. Trimming cost V 7 bases and J 4 bases, with 16 bases left between them.

The chain joins TRBV5-1 to TRBJ2-3; TRBD2 matches 10 bases. CDR3 size: 15 residues. J was trimmed by 4 bases and V by 3 bases; bases with no gene match: 5. Looked up from germline, CDR1 is SGHRS and CDR2 is YFSETQ. The CDR3 loop is CASSSLAGVADTQYF. The CDR3 nucleotides are TGCGCCAGCAGCTCCCTAGCGGGAGTGGCAGATACGCAGTATTTT. Drawing the rest from reference TRBV5-1 and TRBJ2-3, the complete variable domain is KAGVTQTPRYLIKTRGQQVTLSCSPISGHRSVSWYQQTPGQGLQFLFEYFSETQRNKGNFPGRFSGRQFSNSRSEMNVSTLELGDSALYLCASSSLAGVADTQYFGPGTRLTVL.

The genes are TRBV5-1 and TRBJ2-5; TRBD1 aligns across 7 bases. Trimming removed 4 bases from V and 0 bases from J; junction bases left unmatched: 9. Germline V CDR1 and CDR2: SGHRS, YFSETQ. The CDR3 is made up of 16 amino acids. The DNA for the CDR3 is TGCGCCAGCAGCGCTACCGGGACAGAGTACCAAGAGACCCAGTACTTC. This codes for CASSATGTEYQETQYF.

The chain uses TRBV27 and TRBJ2-3; 14 bases align to TRBD2. CDR3 length: 15 residues. J was trimmed by 4 bases and V by 8 bases; bases with no gene match: 5. Germline lookup yields CDR1 MNHEY and CDR2 SMNVEV (reference sequence). This chain's CDR3 is CASCLTSGGADTQYF. The CDR3 DNA reads TGTGCCAGCTGCCTGACTAGCGGGGGGGCAGATACGCAGTATTTT.

This clone showed up just a few times. V and J are TRBV19 and TRBJ1-6; D remains ambiguous. The germline gives CDR1 LNHDA, CDR2 SQIVND (reference sequence). The V gene lost 0 bases and the J gene lost 8 bases, with 8 bases spanning the gap. CDR3 length: 14 amino acids. The CDR3 DNA follows: TGTGCCAGTAGTATAGATCATGGAGATTCACCCCTCCACTTT. Amino acid sequence: CASSIDHGDSPLHF.

This rearrangement joins TRBV6-5 to TRBJ2-2; the D is unclear. Germline-derived CDR1 and CDR2 are MNHEY and SVGAGI. The CDR3 consists of 15 residues. V lost 1 base and J 0 bases, leaving 6 bases between the germline ends. Written as DNA, the CDR3 is TGTGCCAGCAGTTACTGGACGGCGAACACCGGGGAGCTGTTTTTT. Translated: CASSYWTANTGELFF.

The V and J genes are TRBV15 and TRBJ2-2; TRBD1 is a possible D gene (6 bases). The CDR3 is made up of 18 amino acids. V was cut by 1 base and J by 0 bases, with 15 bases left in between. The germline CDR1 and CDR2 sequences are LNHNV and YYDKDF (reference sequence). This CDR3 reads CATSRVGTPTANTGELFF. As DNA, the CDR3 is TGTGCCACCAGCAGAGTCGGGACACCAACGGCGAACACCGGGGAGCTGTTTTTT.

The chain links TRBV6-1 to TRBJ2-7; D is possibly TRBD1 or TRBD2 (5 bases each). CDR3 size: 13 residues. Trimming pared 8 bases from V and 4 bases from J, leaving 15 bases between. CDR1 is MNHNS, CDR2 SASEGT, per germline. CDR3 in DNA: TGTGCCAGCGGGCAGGGCAGGAGGTACGAGCAGTACTTC. Its translation: CASGQGRRYEQYF.

This clone was picked up one time. CDR3 nucleotides: TGCGCCAGCAGTGGACAGATTGGAGAGACCCAGTACTTC. It is translated as CASSGQIGETQYF. This chain uses TRBV10-1 with TRBJ2-5, with a weak D call TRBD1 (5 bases). Germline values: CDR1 WNHNN, CDR2 SYGVQD (reference sequence). This CDR3 region has 13 residues. The V end was cut by 4 bases, the J end by 4 bases, with 10 bases between.

The chain employs TRBV11-2 and TRBJ1-4; D unclear. Per germline, CDR1 SGHAT and CDR2 FQNNGV. The CDR3 runs 17 residues. Trimming took off 4 bases at V and 6 bases at J, with 21 bases between the two ends. The DNA for the CDR3 is TGTGCCAGCAGCTCCGTGGCTAAATGGGGTTTGGATGAAAAACTGTTTTTT. It encodes CASSSVAKWGLDEKLFF.

V usage is TRBV9 and J usage is TRBJ2-1; weak D call: TRBD2 (6 bases). Germline V CDR1 and CDR2: SGDLS, YYNGEE. This CDR3 is built from 16 residues. Trimming removed 4 bases at V and 0 bases at J, with 14 bases between. CDR3 loop: CASSPSAGSSYNEQFF. The CDR3 DNA sequence: TGTGCCAGCAGCCCGAGTGCGGGGAGCTCCTACAATGAGCAGTTCTTC.

This rearrangement joins TRBV5-4 to TRBJ2-1, with 9 bases matching TRBD2. With V trimmed by 1 base and J by 1 base, 3 bases remained unmatched. The CDR3 has 16 amino acids. The V gene's germline CDR1 is SGHNT and CDR2 YYREEE (reference sequence). CDR3 region: CASSLPSGVSYNEQFF. As DNA, the CDR3 is TGTGCCAGCAGCTTGCCTAGCGGGGTATCCTACAATGAGCAGTTCTTC.

The chain links TRBV28 to TRBJ2-1; no reliable D call. The CDR3 covers 15 residues. Per germline, CDR1 MDHEN and CDR2 SYDVKM. With 4 bases removed from V and 4 bases from J, the gap between germline ends came to 14 bases. CDR3 sequence (DNA): TGTGCCAGCAGTTCCGGACCCGCCGCATACAATGAGCAGTTCTTC. This codes for CASSSGPAAYNEQFF.

The J gene is TRBJ2-7, the V gene TRBV4-1; 11 bases fit TRBD2. The V segment lost 2 bases and the J segment 7 bases; nucleotides outside the gene matches: 10. Germline V CDR1 and CDR2: MGHRA, YSYEKL. The CDR3 is 16 amino acids. The CDR3 here is CASSQSLASGGQEQYF. As DNA, the CDR3 is TGCGCCAGCAGCCAATCTTTGGCTAGCGGGGGGCAAGAGCAGTACTTC.

The chain links TRBV4-3 to TRBJ2-7; 8 nucleotides agree with TRBD1. This CDR3 has 16 amino acids. Germline assignment: CDR1 LGHNA and CDR2 YSLEER. The V segment lost 0 bases and the J segment 5 bases; nucleotides outside the gene matches: 9. The CDR3 reads CASSQDLGQGPHEQYF. DNA of the CDR3: TGCGCCAGCAGCCAAGATCTAGGACAGGGCCCCCACGAGCAGTACTTC.

This clone was seen once. The chain is built from TRBV27 and TRBJ1-5; 7 bases line up with TRBD1. Germline V gene lookup returns CDR1 MNHEY and CDR2 SMNVEV (reference sequence). V gave up 6 bases and J gave up 2 bases; unmatched junction bases: 7. This CDR3 contains 15 residues. CDR3 region: CASRGGTEGNQPQHF. The CDR3 DNA sequence: TGTGCCAGCAGAGGAGGGACAGAAGGCAATCAGCCCCAGCATTTT.

This clone was observed a single time. The chain is built from TRBV6-6 and TRBJ2-1, with TRBD2 matching over 8 bases. V was clipped by 7 bases and J by 8 bases; unmatched bases: 13. CDR3 length: 15 amino acids. The V gene's germline CDR1 is MNHNY and CDR2 SVGAGI (reference sequence). CDR3 region: CASTPPSGRRYEQFF. The CDR3 DNA sequence: TGTGCCAGCACCCCCCCCAGCGGGAGACGGTATGAGCAGTTCTTC.

This clone was seen only a few times. The CDR3 coding sequence is TGTGCCAGCAGCGGCCCAACAGGGCGTCGGGGCTACACCTTC. The encoded protein is CASSGPTGRRGYTF. The chain recombines TRBV9 with TRBJ1-2, with TRBD1 as a possible D gene (6 bases). V lost 3 bases and J 8 bases, leaving 17 bases between the germline ends. The CDR3 has 14 residues. Germline loops: CDR1 SGDLS, CDR2 YYNGEE.

The genes are TRBV7-2 and TRBJ2-7; 12 positions match TRBD1. J lost 5 bases, V lost 4 bases, and 3 bases had no gene match. The CDR3 totals 14 residues. Germline CDR1 is SGHTA and CDR2 is FQGNSA. The CDR3 reads CASSSRDRGHEQYF. CDR3 bases: TGTGCCAGCAGCTCCCGGGACAGGGGGCACGAGCAGTACTTC.

V is TRBV18 and J is TRBJ1-6; D is unclear. Trimming removed 3 bases from V and 5 bases from J, with 11 bases in between. This CDR3 contains 15 residues. Germline lookup yields CDR1 KGHSH and CDR2 LQKENI. The CDR3 is CASSPGEGNNSPLHF. The CDR3 DNA is TGTGCCAGCTCACCCGGGGAAGGAAATAATTCACCCCTCCACTTT.

The rearrangement joins TRBV10-1 to TRBJ2-1; TRBD2 matches 14 bases. Germline V gene data show CDR1 as WNHNN and CDR2 as SYGVQD (reference sequence). This CDR3 is built from 16 residues. V dropped 8 bases and J dropped 2; count of bases not matched to a gene: 5. CDR3 sequence reads: CASGGTSGGTYNEQFF. The DNA of the CDR3 is TGCGCCAGCGGGGGGACTAGCGGGGGTACCTACAATGAGCAGTTCTTC.

The genes are TRBV14 and TRBJ2-7; 8 nucleotides line up with TRBD1. Looked up from germline, CDR1 is SGHDN and CDR2 is FVKESK. The ends lost 0 bases at V and 4 bases at J; junction bases unmatched: 8. This CDR3 spans 16 amino acids. The CDR3 reads CASSQELDGQGYEQYF. For the CDR3, the DNA is TGTGCCAGCAGCCAAGAATTGGATGGACAGGGATACGAGCAGTACTTC.

The chain joins TRBV2 to TRBJ1-4; D perhaps matches TRBD1 (6 bases). In germline, CDR1 is SNHLY, CDR2 FYNNEI. V was trimmed by 7 bases and J by 6 bases, leaving 15 bases between them. The length of the CDR3 is 14 residues. The CDR3 spells CASKKQGGDEKLFF. The CDR3 DNA reads TGTGCCAGCAAGAAACAGGGAGGAGATGAAAAACTGTTTTTT.